Given below is one T cell receptor (beta chain) in context. The data were taken from a study of T-cell reconstitution after alpha-beta-depleted transplantation in children. Unique molecular identifiers were used to barcode this TCRbeta library. TCRdb recomputed calls from the PCR reads with MiXCR, one row per CDR3 protein. The table includes 200,000 to 250,000 distinct CDR3 sequences, 9.5% to 15% detected once. Germline CDR1 is SGHTA and CDR2 is FQGNSA. This CDR3 is built from 15 residues. Trimming at V came to 5 bases and at J to 6 bases, leaving 10 bases not matched to a gene. The chain is built from TRBV7-2 and TRBJ2-7; 10 bases are a match to TRBD1. The material sequenced was PBMCs from the stem cell graft donor, taken from the stem cell graft. The clonotype originates from a human donor who donated a stem cell graft to a child with acute lymphoblastic leukemia. This chain's CDR3 is CASSTTGGPSAEQYF. The CDR3 DNA reads TGTGCCAGCAGCACGACAGGGGGCCCGTCGGCCGAGCAGTACTTC. The variable domain in full, completed from reference TRBV7-2 and TRBJ2-7, reads GAGVSQSPSNKVTEKGKDVELRCDPISGHTALYWYRQSLGQGLEFLIYFQGNSAPDKSGLPSDRFSAERTGGSVSTLTIQRTQQEDSAVYLCASSTTGGPSAEQYFGPGTRLTVT.